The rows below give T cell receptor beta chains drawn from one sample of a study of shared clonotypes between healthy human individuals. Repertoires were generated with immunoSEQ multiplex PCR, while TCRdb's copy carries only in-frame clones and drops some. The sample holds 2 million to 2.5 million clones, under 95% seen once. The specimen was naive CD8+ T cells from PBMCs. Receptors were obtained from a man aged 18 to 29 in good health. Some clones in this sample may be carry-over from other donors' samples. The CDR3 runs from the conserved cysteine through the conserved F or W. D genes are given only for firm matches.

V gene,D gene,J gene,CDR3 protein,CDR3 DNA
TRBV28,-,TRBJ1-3,CASSLVAGGSSGNTIYF,TGTGCCAGCAGTTTGGTCGCGGGCGGCAGCTCTGGAAACACCATATATTTT
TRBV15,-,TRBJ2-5,CATSRDGTDKETQYF,TGTGCCACCAGCAGAGATGGCACGGACAAAGAGACCCAGTACTTC
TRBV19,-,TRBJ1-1,CASSIRDMNTEAFF,TGTGCCAGTAGTATAAGGGACATGAACACTGAAGCTTTCTTT
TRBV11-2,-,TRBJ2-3,CASSFPTSGADTQYF,TGTGCCAGCAGCTTCCCGACTTCAGGGGCAGATACGCAGTATTTT
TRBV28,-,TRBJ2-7,CASSPADGRHYFYEQYF,TGTGCCAGCAGCCCTGCGGACGGACGGCATTATTTCTACGAGCAGTACTTC
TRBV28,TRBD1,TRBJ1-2,CASSLTTGGFLGYTF,TGTGCCAGCAGTTTAACGACAGGGGGGTTCCTAGGCTACACCTTC
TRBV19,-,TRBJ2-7,CASSIRQTYNEQYF,TGTGCCAGTAGTATCCGACAGACCTACAACGAGCAGTACTTC
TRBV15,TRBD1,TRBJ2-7,CATSQDRVSYEQYF,TGTGCCACCAGCCAGGACAGGGTCTCCTACGAGCAGTACTTC
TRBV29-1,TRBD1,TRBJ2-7,CSVEAQGATYEQYF,TGCAGCGTTGAGGCACAGGGGGCCACCTACGAGCAGTACTTC
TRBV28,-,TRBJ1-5,CASSLYSREPNQPQHF,TGTGCCAGCAGTTTATATAGCAGGGAGCCCAATCAGCCCCAGCATTTT
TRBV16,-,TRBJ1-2,CASSQGSVDYGYTF,TGTGCCAGCAGCCAAGGCAGCGTCGACTATGGCTACACCTTC
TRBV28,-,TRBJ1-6,CASTSGRASPLHF,TGTGCCAGCACCTCCGGTCGGGCGTCACCCCTCCACTTT
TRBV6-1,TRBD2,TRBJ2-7,CASSDTTGLGYEQYF,TGTGCCAGCAGTGACACGACGGGACTAGGGTACGAGCAGTACTTC
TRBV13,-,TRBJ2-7,CASSSGSHYEQYF,TGTGCCAGCAGCTCGGGATCCCACTACGAGCAGTACTTC
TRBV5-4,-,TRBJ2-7,CASSRGYEQYF,TGTGCCAGCAGCAGAGGCTACGAGCAGTACTTC
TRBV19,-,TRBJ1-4,CASRKSLGEKLFF,TGTGCCAGTAGAAAATCGTTGGGTGAAAAACTGTTTTTT
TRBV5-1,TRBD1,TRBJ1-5,CARVSCLRQGLYSNQPQHF,TGCGCCCGGGTTTCCTGTCTCAGACAGGGATTGTATAGCAATCAGCCCCAGCATTTT
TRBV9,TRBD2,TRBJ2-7,CASSVAPGGENEQYF,TGTGCCAGCAGCGTAGCTCCGGGAGGAGAAAACGAGCAGTACTTC
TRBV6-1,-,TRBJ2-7,CASSEGWRRRDYEQYF,TGTGCCAGCAGTGAGGGGTGGAGACGGAGAGACTACGAGCAGTACTTC
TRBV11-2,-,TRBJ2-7,CASSFSSSYEQYF,TGTGCCAGCAGCTTCAGTAGTTCCTACGAGCAGTACTTC
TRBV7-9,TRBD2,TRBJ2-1,CASSPRGGGTYNEQFF,TGTGCCAGCAGCCCCCGTGGCGGGGGGACTTACAATGAGCAGTTCTTC
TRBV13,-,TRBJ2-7,CASSLGLRYEQYF,TGTGCCAGCAGCTTAGGCCTTCGGTACGAGCAGTACTTC
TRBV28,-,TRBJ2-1,CASSLLAEQFF,TGTGCCAGCAGTTTGCTAGCCGAGCAGTTCTTC
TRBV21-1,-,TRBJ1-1,CASSKKTAHVPGTEAFF,TGTGCCAGCAGCAAGAAAACCGCCCACGTGCCTGGGACTGAAGCTTTCTTT
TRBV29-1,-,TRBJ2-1,CSVGGTVRQQRITGDNEQFF,TGCAGCGTAGGTGGGACGGTTAGGCAACAAAGGATAACTGGAGACAATGAGCAGTTCTTC
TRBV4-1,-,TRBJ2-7,CASSGASYQYEQYF,TGCGCCAGCAGCGGGGCTAGCTATCAGTACGAGCAGTACTTC
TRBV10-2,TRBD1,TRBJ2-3,CASSPTGDLTDTQYF,TGCGCCAGCAGTCCGACAGGGGATCTGACAGATACGCAGTATTTT
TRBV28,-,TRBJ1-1,CASSFNSRDTEAFF,TGTGCCAGCAGTTTTAACAGCCGAGACACTGAAGCTTTCTTT
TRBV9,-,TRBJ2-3,CASSPRTAPIENTDTQYF,TGTGCCAGCAGCCCTCGGACAGCGCCTATTGAAAACACAGATACGCAGTATTTT
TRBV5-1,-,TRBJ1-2,CASSWESSPVGYTF,TGCGCCAGCAGCTGGGAGTCCTCGCCGGTTGGCTACACCTTC
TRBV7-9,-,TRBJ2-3,CASSLVGTGTDTQYF,TGTGCCAGCAGCTTAGTTGGGACGGGCACAGATACGCAGTATTTT
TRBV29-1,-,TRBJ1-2,CSVVARANYGYTF,TGCAGCGTTGTTGCAAGGGCTAACTATGGCTACACCTTC